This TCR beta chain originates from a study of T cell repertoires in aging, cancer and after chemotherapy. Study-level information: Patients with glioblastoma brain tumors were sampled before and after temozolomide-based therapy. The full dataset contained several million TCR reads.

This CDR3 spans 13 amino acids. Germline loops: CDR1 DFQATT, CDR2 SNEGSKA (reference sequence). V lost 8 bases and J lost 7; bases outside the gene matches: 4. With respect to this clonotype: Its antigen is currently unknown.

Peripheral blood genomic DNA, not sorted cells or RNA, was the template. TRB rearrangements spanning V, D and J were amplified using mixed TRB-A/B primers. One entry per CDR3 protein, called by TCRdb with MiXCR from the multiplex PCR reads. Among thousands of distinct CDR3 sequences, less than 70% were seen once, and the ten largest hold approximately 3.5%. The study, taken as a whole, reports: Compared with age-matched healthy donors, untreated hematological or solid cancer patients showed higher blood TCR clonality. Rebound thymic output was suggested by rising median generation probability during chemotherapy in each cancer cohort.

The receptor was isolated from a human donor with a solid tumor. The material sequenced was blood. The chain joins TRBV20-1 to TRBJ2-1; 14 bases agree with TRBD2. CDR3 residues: CSTRTSGRNEQFF. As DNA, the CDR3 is TGCAGTACGCGGACTAGCGGGAGGAATGAGCAGTTCTTC.